These 30 T cell receptor beta chains were sequenced from one sample in a study of control samples from healthy donors and cancer patients. Profiling relied on immunoSEQ multiplex PCR, and the TCRdb table lists in-frame clones only, not all of them. Of 150,000 to 200,000 clones listed, 90% are singletons. Sequencing was carried out using blood. The receptors derive from a woman in her forties or fifties in good health.

In its sample, this clone was seen once. The J gene is TRBJ2-3, the V gene TRBV5-1, with D uncertain. This CDR3 region has 13 residues. Germline V CDR1 and CDR2: SGHRS, YFSETQ. V gave up 2 bases and J gave up 6 bases, with 10 bases separating them. As DNA, the CDR3 is TGCGCCAGCAGCTTAAGAGTGGGGGATACGCAGTATTTT. Translated, it gives CASSLRVGDTQYF.

This chain joins TRBV4-3 and TRBJ2-1; D remains unclear. Germline CDR1 is LGHNA and CDR2 is YSLEER. The CDR3 runs to 15 residues. Trimming took 6 bases from V and 0 from J, leaving 12 bases between them. CDR3 nucleotide sequence: TGCGCCAGCAGTGAAAGGGAAAGCTCCTACAATGAGCAGTTCTTC. It yields the protein CASSERESSYNEQFF.

The CDR3: CASSVSGTPTDTQYF. The CDR3 DNA is TGTGCCAGTAGTGTTAGCGGCACCCCGACAGATACGCAGTATTTT. The chain links TRBV19 to TRBJ2-3, with D perhaps matching TRBD2 (6 bases). Trimming shortened V by 5 bases and J by 3 bases, and 15 bases separated the two germline ends. The length of the CDR3 is 15 residues. CDR1 LNHDA and CDR2 SQIVND come from the germline V gene (reference sequence).

This chain joins TRBV28 and TRBJ1-5; maybe TRBD1 (5 bases). The CDR3 consists of 18 residues. Germline CDR1 and CDR2: MDHEN and SYDVKM. V lost 5 bases to trimming and J lost 7 bases, with 27 bases between them. The CDR3 here is CASSTRPDRDSYWQPQHF. In DNA form, the CDR3 reads TGTGCCAGCAGTACGCGACCAGACCGGGACTCCTATTGGCAGCCCCAGCATTTT.

The chain couples TRBV9 to TRBJ2-3; D unclear. Trimming removed 0 bases at V and 6 bases at J, with 11 bases between. Germline V CDR1 and CDR2: SGDLS, YYNGEE. This CDR3 is built from 14 residues. The CDR3 region has the DNA TGTGCCAGCAGCGTAGTCCTCACCTCGGATACGCAGTATTTT. It encodes CASSVVLTSDTQYF.

About this clone: A junction boundary mismatches the germline segment, possibly from a read error. This rearrangement joins TRBV5-1 to TRBJ1-1; D unresolved. The CDR3 consists of 13 residues. Germline loops: CDR1 SGHRS, CDR2 YFSETQ. This CDR3 is CASSLEPNAEAFF. The CDR3 region has the DNA TGCGCCAGCAGCTTAGAGCCGAACGCTGAAGCTTTCTTT.

The CDR3 region has the DNA TGCGCCAGCAGCCGCCGACCTTGGGGAGACCGGCCCTCCGGGGCCAACGTCCTGACTTTC. It translates to CASSRRPWGDRPSGANVLTF. This chain connects TRBV4-3 to TRBJ2-6, with D possibly being TRBD2 (5 bases). This CDR3 region has 20 residues. CDR1 and CDR2 (germline): LGHNA, YSLEER. Trimming removed 4 bases at V and 4 bases at J, with 26 bases between.

In the case of this clone: The junction does not match germline at one end; this may be a read error. The rearrangement joins TRBV13 to TRBJ2-5; 8 nucleotides agree with TRBD2. CDR1 and CDR2 (germline): PRHDT, FYEKMQ (reference sequence). The CDR3 totals 16 residues. CDR3 sequence (DNA): TGTGCCAGCAGCGGGGGGACTAGTAGGGACCAAGAGATCCAGTACTTC. Its translation is CASSGGTSRDQEIQYF.

The V gene is TRBV20-1, the J gene TRBJ2-1; D is undetermined. CDR1 DFQATT and CDR2 SNEGSKA come from the germline V gene (reference sequence). There are 12 residues in the CDR3. With 3 bases removed from V and 5 bases from J, the gap between germline ends came to 8 bases. In DNA form, the CDR3 reads TGCAGTGCTAGTAGGAGCAACAATGAGCAGTTCTTC. The encoded protein is CSASRSNNEQFF.

This chain uses TRBV29-1 with TRBJ2-3, with 10 bases that match TRBD2. Germline CDR1 reads SQVTM; CDR2 reads ANQGSEA. This CDR3 has 14 amino acids. The V and J ends lost 6 bases and 2 bases, in that order; junction bases with no gene match: 5. The CDR3 loop reads CSVLAGPTTDTQYF. The CDR3 coding sequence is TGCAGCGTACTAGCGGGGCCTACCACAGATACGCAGTATTTT.

This chain uses TRBV27 with TRBJ2-6; tentatively, D is TRBD1 (6 bases). Trimming cost V 6 bases and J 1 base, with 16 bases left between them. Germline V gene lookup returns CDR1 MNHEY and CDR2 SMNVEV (reference sequence). This CDR3 has 17 amino acids. The chain's CDR3 is CASSTRGRVSGANVLTF. The CDR3 DNA sequence: TGTGCCAGCAGCACCAGGGGCAGGGTATCTGGGGCCAACGTCCTGACTTTC.

V and J are TRBV13 and TRBJ1-6; a weak D match, TRBD1 (5 bases). Looked up from germline, CDR1 is PRHDT and CDR2 is FYEKMQ (reference sequence). Trimming removed 6 bases at V and 0 bases at J, with 9 bases between. The CDR3 totals 15 residues. CDR3 protein: CASRYRSSYNSPLHF. CDR3 coding DNA: TGTGCCAGCAGATACAGGAGCTCCTATAATTCACCCCTCCACTTT.

This clone was seen a single time. The chain is built from TRBV5-4 and TRBJ1-2, with unresolved D. Germline CDR1 is SGHNT and CDR2 is YYREEE (reference sequence). There are 13 residues in the CDR3. V dropped 4 bases and J dropped 4 bases, with 11 bases sitting between them. Here the CDR3 reads CASSREEAYGYTF. DNA for the CDR3: TGTGCCAGCAGCCGGGAGGAGGCCTATGGCTACACCTTC.

The chain employs TRBV28 and TRBJ2-1; no clear D. The CDR3 length is 14 residues. Germline CDR1 is MDHEN and CDR2 is SYDVKM. V was clipped by 2 bases and J by 6 bases, with 11 bases between them. CDR3 sequence (DNA): TGTGCCAGCAGTTTAATGAGTAGGCTCAATGAGCAGTTCTTC. Its translation: CASSLMSRLNEQFF.

V usage is TRBV7-8 and J usage is TRBJ2-5; 8 nucleotides match TRBD1. The ends lost 5 bases at V and 7 bases at J; junction bases unmatched: 12. CDR1 and CDR2 (germline): SGHVS, FQNEAQ. The CDR3 sequence is 15 residues long. The CDR3 coding sequence is TGTGCCAGCAGCCGCCTTTTTGACAGGGGAGGGACCCAGTACTTC. Protein product: CASSRLFDRGGTQYF.

The rearrangement joins TRBV4-1 to TRBJ2-1; 7 nucleotides agree with TRBD2. Trimming took 1 base from V and 5 from J; bases not matched to a gene: 11. This CDR3 region has 17 residues. Germline CDR1 reads MGHRA; CDR2 reads YSYEKL. CDR3 sequence reads: CASSQGPASGKDNEQFF. DNA of the CDR3: TGCGCCAGCAGCCAAGGGCCGGCCAGCGGGAAAGACAATGAGCAGTTCTTC.

This clone was picked up one time. The chain links TRBV2 to TRBJ2-4; the D gene is possibly TRBD2 (6 bases). Germline CDR1 and CDR2: SNHLY and FYNNEI. The CDR3 runs 12 residues. Trimming stripped 2 bases from V and 8 bases from J, with 7 bases between. CDR3 coding DNA: TGTGCCAGCAGTGAATCGGGGGACATTCAGTACTTC. It is translated as CASSESGDIQYF.

The gene calls are TRBV9 and TRBJ2-7; D is perhaps TRBD1 (6 bases). V dropped 4 bases and J dropped 2 bases, with 10 bases sitting between them. Germline values: CDR1 SGDLS, CDR2 YYNGEE. This CDR3 contains 13 residues. For the CDR3, the DNA is TGTGCCAGCAGCTCAGGGGATACCTACGAGCAGTACTTC. It codes for CASSSGDTYEQYF.

The chain recombines TRBV14 with TRBJ2-3; D is undetermined. CDR1 is SGHDN, CDR2 FVKESK, per germline. This CDR3 is built from 13 residues. Trimming took 4 bases from V and 11 from J, leaving 16 bases between them. CDR3 sequence: CASSPNGISRQYF. The CDR3 nucleotides read TGTGCCAGCAGCCCGAATGGGATCTCCAGGCAGTATTTT.

V gene TRBV20-1 combines with J gene TRBJ1-1; D remains ambiguous. Trimming shortened V by 3 bases and J by 4 bases, and 9 bases separated the two germline ends. The CDR3 has 12 amino acids. Germline CDR1 reads DFQATT; CDR2 reads SNEGSKA (reference sequence). CDR3 coding DNA: TGCAGTGCTAGTGCATGGGGCACTGAAGCTTTCTTT. It is translated as CSASAWGTEAFF.

V usage is TRBV24-1 and J usage is TRBJ2-1, with D possibly being TRBD1 (6 bases). The germline V gene encodes CDR1 KGHDR and CDR2 SFDVKD. The V end lost 7 bases, the J end lost 1 base, and 10 bases lay between the germline ends. The CDR3 spans 14 residues. The CDR3 DNA reads as TGTGCCACCAGGGGGGCGTCTTCCTACAATGAGCAGTTCTTC. It is translated as CATRGASSYNEQFF.

The chain is built from TRBV7-2 and TRBJ2-7, with D perhaps matching TRBD2 (6 bases). This CDR3 is built from 13 residues. The V and J ends lost 3 bases and 4 bases respectively, with 10 bases between them. Germline V lookup: CDR1 SGHTA, CDR2 FQGNSA. The CDR3 sequence: CASSFLAGYEQYF. In DNA form, the CDR3 reads TGTGCCAGCAGCTTCCTCGCGGGATACGAGCAGTACTTC. Full variable domain (rest looked up from reference TRBV7-2 and TRBJ2-7): GAGVSQSPSNKVTEKGKDVELRCDPISGHTALYWYRQSLGQGLEFLIYFQGNSAPDKSGLPSDRFSAERTGGSVSTLTIQRTQQEDSAVYLCASSFLAGYEQYFGPGTRLTVT.

The V and J genes are TRBV7-6 and TRBJ2-5; possibly TRBD1 for D (6 bases). V was shortened by 5 bases and J by 5 bases, with 18 bases between the two germline ends. Looked up from germline, CDR1 is SGHVS and CDR2 is FNYEAQ. The CDR3 is 15 residues long. Written as DNA, the CDR3 is TGTGCCAGCAGCCTCCGGGACACCACCGGGGAGACCCAGTACTTC. Translated: CASSLRDTTGETQYF.

The rearrangement uses TRBV4-3 and TRBJ2-6; possibly TRBD1 for D (7 bases). Between the trimmed V and J ends, which lost 3 bases and 1 base, there was a span of 28 bases. Germline CDR1 and CDR2: LGHNA and YSLEER. The CDR3 is 22 amino acids. This CDR3 is CASSQQAGGRGMYGSGANVLTF. The CDR3 DNA sequence: TGCGCCAGCAGCCAGCAAGCAGGGGGGCGCGGAATGTACGGGTCTGGGGCCAACGTCCTGACTTTC.

The chain has TRBV30 and TRBJ1-1, with D tentatively TRBD1 (5 bases). The CDR3 consists of 17 residues. Germline V gene sequence: CDR1 GTSNPN, CDR2 SVGIG (reference sequence). The ends were cut back, 0 bases at V and 1 base at J, with 18 bases in the middle. CDR3 region: CAWSVQNTGRENTEAFF. CDR3 DNA: TGTGCCTGGAGTGTACAGAATACGGGGCGAGAGAACACTGAAGCTTTCTTT.

This chain connects TRBV7-8 to TRBJ1-5; 7 bases fit TRBD1. Germline assignment: CDR1 SGHVS and CDR2 FQNEAQ. The CDR3 runs to 14 residues. Unmatched junction bases numbered 5, after V lost 4 bases and J lost 5 bases. The CDR3 loop reads CASSWKGQDQPQHF. DNA for the CDR3: TGTGCCAGCAGCTGGAAAGGACAGGATCAGCCCCAGCATTTT.

The chain combines TRBV7-9 with TRBJ1-3; tentative D call: TRBD1 (5 bases). CDR3 size: 18 residues. Deletions cut 3 bases from V and 7 bases from J, with 25 bases between. Germline CDR1 is SEHNR and CDR2 is FQNEAQ (reference sequence). The CDR3 region is CASSLTFQQEGPLNTIYF. CDR3 coding DNA: TGTGCCAGCAGCTTGACATTTCAACAAGAGGGGCCACTTAACACCATATATTTT.

The CDR3 loop is CASSLARWSGYHYNEQFF. The DNA for the CDR3 is TGTGCCAGCAGCTTAGCTAGGTGGTCAGGATACCACTACAATGAGCAGTTCTTC. This chain uses TRBV7-9 with TRBJ2-1; D unclear. CDR3 size: 18 residues. Looked up from germline, CDR1 is SEHNR and CDR2 is FQNEAQ (reference sequence). The V and J ends lost 0 bases and 3 bases respectively, with 18 bases between them.

The sample holds one count of this clone. The J gene is TRBJ1-4, the V gene TRBV30; 7 bases align to TRBD1. Per germline, CDR1 GTSNPN and CDR2 SVGIG (reference sequence). The trim removed 2 bases at V and 8 bases at J, leaving 8 bases unmatched. This CDR3 contains 14 residues. CDR3 in amino acids: CAWSKGGSTEKLFF. The CDR3 DNA reads TGTGCCTGGAGTAAAGGGGGCAGCACCGAAAAACTGTTTTTT.

J is TRBJ1-2 and V is TRBV10-3; D not certain. Trimming removed 2 bases from V and 3 bases from J, with 4 bases in between. The CDR3 covers 12 residues. Germline V gene sequence: CDR1 ENHRY, CDR2 SYGVKD. For the CDR3, the DNA is TGTGCCATCAGTGAGGGAGACTATGGCTACACCTTC. Translated, it gives CAISEGDYGYTF.